These 3 T cell receptor beta chains share one sample of origin, sequenced in a study of cytotoxic CD8 clonotypes in ibrutinib-treated CLL. Some clones are missing from TCRdb's copy, which holds only in-frame ones; the method was immunoSEQ multiplex PCR. The sample yields over 120,000 clones, more than 70% seen once. Sequenced here: PBMCs, sampled after 36 months of ibrutinib treatment. The receptors originated from a human donor with chronic lymphocytic leukemia.

This sequence joins TRBV5-4 and TRBJ1-2, with TRBD1 matching over 7 bases. V lost 4 bases, J lost 3 bases, and 9 bases stayed unmatched. CDR1 is SGHNT and CDR2 is YYREEE in the germline V gene (reference sequence). The CDR3 is 15 residues long. The CDR3 region has the DNA TGTGCCAGCAGCCGCGCCCATACAGGGGACTATGGCTACACCTTC. It translates to CASSRAHTGDYGYTF.

The chain carries TRBV4-1 and TRBJ2-1, with 9 nucleotides matching TRBD2. Trimming at V came to 0 bases and at J to 9 bases, leaving 9 bases not matched to a gene. The CDR3 is 16 residues long. Looked up from germline, CDR1 is MGHRA and CDR2 is YSYEKL. CDR3 protein: CASSQEIAGARREQFF. Written as DNA, the CDR3 is TGCGCCAGCAGCCAAGAAATAGCGGGAGCTCGGCGTGAGCAGTTCTTC.

The J gene is TRBJ2-1, the V gene TRBV4-1; 12 bases map to TRBD2. CDR1 is MGHRA, CDR2 YSYEKL, per germline. The CDR3 sequence is 17 residues long. The junction had 6 bases not matched to a gene; V was cut back by 4 bases and J by 2 bases. The CDR3 here is CASSLPRTSGTYNEQFF. CDR3 coding DNA: TGCGCCAGCAGCCTCCCACGGACTAGCGGGACCTACAATGAGCAGTTCTTC.